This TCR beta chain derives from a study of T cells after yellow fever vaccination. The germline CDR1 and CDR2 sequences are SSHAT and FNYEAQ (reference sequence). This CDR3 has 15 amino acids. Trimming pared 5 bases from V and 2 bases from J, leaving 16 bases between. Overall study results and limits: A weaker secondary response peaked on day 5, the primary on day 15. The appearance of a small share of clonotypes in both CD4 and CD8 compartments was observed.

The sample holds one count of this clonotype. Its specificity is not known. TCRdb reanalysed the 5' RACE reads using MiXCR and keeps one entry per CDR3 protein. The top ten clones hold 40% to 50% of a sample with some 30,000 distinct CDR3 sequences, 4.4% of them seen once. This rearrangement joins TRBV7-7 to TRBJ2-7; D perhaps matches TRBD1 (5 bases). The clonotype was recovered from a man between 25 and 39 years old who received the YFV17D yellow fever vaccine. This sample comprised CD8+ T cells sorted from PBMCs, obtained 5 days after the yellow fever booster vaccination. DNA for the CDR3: TGTGCCAGCAGCCAGTCCGACAGATTTCCCTACGAGCAGTACTTC. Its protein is CASSQSDRFPYEQYF.